This T cell receptor (beta chain) was identified in a study of CD8 T cells in ankylosing spondylitis. Germline V gives CDR1 DFQATT, CDR2 SNEGSKA (reference sequence). The length of the CDR3 is 13 residues. The J segment lost 7 bases and the V segment lost 0 bases, leaving 6 bases of the junction unmatched. Using its own MiXCR run on the 5' RACE reads, TCRdb lists one record per CDR3 protein. The top ten clones hold 8% to 9.5% of a sample with 250,000 to 400,000 distinct CDR3 sequences, approximately 10% of them seen once. This clonotype was observed many times. Sequenced material: blood, either unsorted or a sorted T cell fraction (not recorded which). The sequence derives from a female donor with ankylosing spondylitis or in good health (not recorded which). V and J are TRBV20-1 and TRBJ2-7, with TRBD2 matching 7 bases. The CDR3 loop reads CSARDGGVGEQYF. CDR3 DNA: TGCAGTGCTAGAGATGGGGGGGTGGGAGAGCAGTACTTC.